The 29 T cell receptor beta chains given below trace back to one sample, sequenced in a study of blood T cell repertoires in COVID-19. The method was immunoSEQ multiplex PCR; TCRdb's version includes in-frame clones alone and lacks a portion of them. The data show approximately 98,000 clones, less than 75% seen once. Sequencing was performed on peripheral blood. The receptor set was obtained from a woman between 40 and 55 years old with acute or convalescent COVID-19.

The V call is TRBV19, the J call TRBJ1-1; D not resolved. The CDR3 runs to 16 residues. The V gene's germline CDR1 is LNHDA and CDR2 SQIVND (reference sequence). Trimming took 5 bases from V and 1 from J, leaving 17 bases between them. This chain's CDR3 is CASSPSPGVTNTEAFF. In DNA, the CDR3 is TGTGCCAGTAGTCCCTCCCCCGGGGTCACGAACACTGAAGCTTTCTTT.

The chain recombines TRBV18 with TRBJ1-1; 7 nucleotides align to TRBD1. Trimming removed 3 bases from V and 5 bases from J; junction bases left unmatched: 12. The CDR3 length is 16 residues. Germline V CDR1 and CDR2: KGHSH, LQKENI. The CDR3 DNA sequence: TGTGCCAGCTCACCTCCTACGACAGGGTTATTAACTGAAGCTTTCTTT. Amino acids: CASSPPTTGLLTEAFF.

The J gene is TRBJ2-7, the V gene TRBV9, with 11 nucleotides matching TRBD1. The CDR3 is 16 residues long. Per the germline V gene, CDR1 is SGDLS and CDR2 is YYNGEE. Trimming took 0 bases from V and 0 from J; bases not matched to a gene: 2. Here the CDR3 reads CASSVGGQGASYEQYF. Here the CDR3 DNA reads TGTGCCAGCAGCGTAGGAGGACAGGGGGCCTCCTACGAGCAGTACTTC. Variable domain in full (rest from reference TRBV9 and TRBJ2-7): DSGVTQTPKHLITATGQRVTLRCSPRSGDLSVYWYQQSLDQGLQFLIQYYNGEERAKGNILERFSAQQFPDLHSELNLSSLELGDSALYFCASSVGGQGASYEQYFGPGTRLTVT.

This clone was found a few times. The chain carries TRBV7-3 and TRBJ1-1; the D is unclear. Germline values: CDR1 SGHTA, CDR2 FQGTGA. V was trimmed by 0 bases and J by 3 bases, leaving 5 bases between them. The CDR3 consists of 13 residues. The CDR3 coding sequence is TGTGCCAGCAGCTTAACGAGGGACACTGAAGCTTTCTTT. It is translated as CASSLTRDTEAFF.

The chain combines TRBV7-8 with TRBJ1-4; 7 positions agree with TRBD1. Germline loops: CDR1 SGHVS, CDR2 FQNEAQ. The trim removed 8 bases at V and 6 bases at J, leaving 9 bases unmatched. The CDR3 is 14 amino acids. The CDR3: CASRQGPQDEKLFF. In DNA form, the CDR3 reads TGTGCCAGCCGACAGGGACCTCAAGATGAAAAACTGTTTTTT.

This clone turned up a few times. This chain connects TRBV5-1 to TRBJ2-1, with D perhaps TRBD1 (6 bases). The germline V gene encodes CDR1 SGHRS and CDR2 YFSETQ. CDR3 length: 16 residues. V was clipped by 0 bases and J by 4 bases, with 14 bases between them. The CDR3, as DNA: TGCGCCAGCAGCTTGGTGGGGGCAAAGCTTTACAATGAGCAGTTCTTC. This codes for CASSLVGAKLYNEQFF.

This clone was found once. The CDR3 region has the DNA TGTGCCAGCAGCCAACCGGCGGGAAAACTGTTTTTT. Translating it yields CASSQPAGKLFF. The chain joins TRBV7-9 to TRBJ1-4, with unresolved D. V was shortened by 5 bases and J by 10 bases, with 11 bases between the two germline ends. Germline-derived CDR1 and CDR2 are SEHNR and FQNEAQ (reference sequence). The CDR3 runs to 12 residues. The whole variable domain, filled in from reference TRBV7-9 and TRBJ1-4, reads DTGVSQNPRHKITKRGQNVTFRCDPISEHNRLYWYRQTLGQGPEFLTYFQNEAQLEKSRLLSDRFSAERPKGSFSTLEIQRTEQGDSAMYLCASSQPAGKLFFGSGTQLSVL.

This clone was detected ten times or more. V and J are TRBV3-1 (or the pseudogene TRBV3-2) and TRBJ2-2; TRBD1 might be the D (8 bases). Trimming left V 3 bases short and J 2 bases short, with 28 bases between. Germline V gives CDR1 LGHDT, CDR2 YNNKEL (reference sequence). CDR3 length: 21 amino acids. The CDR3 protein is CASSHQVGGDRMPINTGELFF. CDR3 bases: TGTGCCAGCAGCCACCAAGTGGGGGGGGACAGGATGCCTATAAACACCGGGGAGCTGTTTTTT.

The chain carries TRBV10-3 and TRBJ1-6; 9 nucleotides match TRBD1. After removal of 6 bases from V and 6 bases from J, the junction contained 3 bases not matched to a gene. The CDR3 sequence is 14 residues long. Germline CDR1 and CDR2: ENHRY and SYGVKD. CDR3 sequence (DNA): TGTGCCATCAGACAGGGGGCGTCTAATTCACCCCTCCACTTT. This sequence encodes CAIRQGASNSPLHF.

The rearrangement links TRBV5-6 to TRBJ1-6, with a possible D match to TRBD1 (6 bases). This CDR3 is built from 15 residues. V gave up 4 bases and J gave up 2 bases, with 10 bases separating them. Per the germline V gene, CDR1 is SGHDT and CDR2 is YYEEEE. DNA of the CDR3: TGTGCCAGCAGCGTCAGGGGCACCTATAATTCACCCCTCCACTTT. It yields the protein CASSVRGTYNSPLHF.

This chain uses TRBV6-5 with TRBJ1-1; 7 positions match TRBD1. Germline V CDR1 and CDR2: MNHEY, SVGAGI. V lost 8 bases, J lost 0 bases, and 3 bases stayed unmatched. This CDR3 has 13 amino acids. CDR3 in amino acids: CASVRGMNTEAFF. The CDR3 nucleotides read TGTGCCAGCGTCAGGGGGATGAACACTGAAGCTTTCTTT.

The CDR3 loop is CASSGGGGSEQYF. CDR3 DNA: TGTGCCAGCAGTGGCGGAGGGGGCAGCGAGCAGTACTTC. This chain links TRBV6-2 or TRBV6-3 with TRBJ2-7; the D gene is possibly TRBD1 (7 bases). V was clipped by 5 bases and J by 6 bases, with 14 bases between them. Per the germline V gene, CDR1 is MNHEY and CDR2 is SVGEGT. This CDR3 is built from 13 residues.

This sequence joins TRBV11-2 and TRBJ2-7; no firm D call. CDR1 is SGHAT and CDR2 is FQNNGV in the germline V gene. The V end lost 0 bases, the J end lost 1 base, and 7 bases lay between the germline ends. The CDR3 spans 14 residues. The CDR3 DNA follows: TGTGCCAGCAGCTTAGAGAGGAATTCCTACGAGCAGTACTTC. Residues: CASSLERNSYEQYF.

In this sample, this clone turned up many times. V is TRBV27 and J is TRBJ1-6; D is ambiguous. Germline loops: CDR1 MNHEY, CDR2 SMNVEV (reference sequence). The length of the CDR3 is 13 residues. V was trimmed by 4 bases and J by 6 bases, leaving 7 bases between them. CDR3 sequence reads: CASSSLFNSPLHF. The CDR3 coding sequence is TGTGCCAGCAGTTCCCTGTTTAATTCACCCCTCCACTTT.

V usage is TRBV2 and J usage is TRBJ1-2; the match to TRBD1 covers 8 bases. The junction had 10 bases not matched to a gene; V was cut back by 2 bases and J by 5 bases. This CDR3 spans 16 amino acids. Germline assignment: CDR1 SNHLY and CDR2 FYNNEI. The CDR3 DNA is TGTGCCAGCAGTGAACCAGGGGGCGCGTCCTCATATGGCTACACCTTC. It codes for CASSEPGGASSYGYTF.

CDR3 protein: CASSFTGGLGEQYF. The CDR3 DNA reads TGTGCCAGCAGTTTTACAGGGGGCTTGGGCGAGCAGTACTTC. The chain uses TRBV27 and TRBJ2-7, with 9 bases matching TRBD1. The V gene end was trimmed by 3 bases and the J gene end by 6 bases; junction bases not matched to a gene: 6. CDR1 and CDR2 (germline): MNHEY, SMNVEV (reference sequence). The CDR3 spans 14 residues.

The rearrangement links TRBV5-1 to TRBJ2-3, with 9 bases identical to TRBD2. The germline CDR1 and CDR2 sequences are SGHRS and YFSETQ. CDR3 length equals 15 residues. Trimming removed 0 bases from V and 7 bases from J; junction bases left unmatched: 6. The CDR3 coding sequence is TGCGCCAGCAGCTTGGGTAGCGGGGGCGGCAATACGCAGTATTTT. As protein: CASSLGSGGGNTQYF.

The chain couples TRBV24-1 to TRBJ2-7; 10 bases agree with TRBD1. This CDR3 has 16 amino acids. Germline loops: CDR1 KGHDR, CDR2 SFDVKD. After removal of 4 bases from V and 4 bases from J, the junction contained 9 bases not matched to a gene. For the CDR3, the DNA is TGTGCCACCAGTGACACTGGACAGGGGGAGGGTTACGAGCAGTACTTC. Translated: CATSDTGQGEGYEQYF.

This clone was detected once. This chain uses TRBV9 with TRBJ2-5; 9 bases match TRBD2. Germline-derived CDR1 and CDR2 are SGDLS and YYNGEE. The CDR3 runs 16 residues. J lost 2 bases, V lost 0 bases, and 5 bases had no gene match. CDR3 coding DNA: TGTGCCAGCAGCGTAGCAGGAGCGGGGGGTCAAGAGACCCAGTACTTC. Encoded protein: CASSVAGAGGQETQYF.

The chain recombines TRBV10-3 with TRBJ2-3; TRBD1 is a possible D gene (6 bases). V was trimmed by 3 bases and J by 0 bases, leaving 13 bases between them. Germline CDR1 ENHRY, CDR2 SYGVKD. The CDR3 contains 16 residues. The CDR3 protein is CAISERGTSSTDTQYF. CDR3 nucleotide sequence: TGTGCCATCAGTGAAAGGGGGACCTCTAGCACAGATACGCAGTATTTT.

On this clone itself: A read error may account for a junction end that differs from germline. This chain links TRBV30 with TRBJ1-2, with D possibly TRBD1 on 6 matching bases. Germline V gives CDR1 GTSNPN, CDR2 SVGIG (reference sequence). The CDR3 extends over 11 amino acids. The CDR3 DNA reads TGTGCCTGGAGTGCGAGTTTACGGACAGCCTTC. This sequence encodes CAWSASLRTAF.

The chain uses TRBV19 and TRBJ1-5; D is perhaps TRBD1 (5 bases). The CDR3 sequence is 14 residues long. The germline V gene has CDR1 LNHDA and CDR2 SQIVND (reference sequence). V was pared by 6 bases and J by 0 bases, with 9 bases between. CDR3 sequence (DNA): TGTGCCAGTAGCCCGACAGCTAGCAATCAGCCCCAGCATTTT. It yields the protein CASSPTASNQPQHF. Based on the CDR3 plus reference TRBV19 and TRBJ1-5, the full variable domain is DGGITQSPKYLFRKEGQNVTLSCEQNLNHDAMYWYRQDPGQGLRLIYYSQIVNDFQKGDIAEGYSVSREKKESFPLTVTSAQKNPTAFYLCASSPTASNQPQHFGDGTRLSIL.

The rearrangement links TRBV2 to TRBJ2-2; maybe TRBD1 (5 bases). Trimming left V 5 bases short and J 0 bases short, with 10 bases between. Looked up from germline, CDR1 is SNHLY and CDR2 is FYNNEI. The CDR3 contains 15 residues. CDR3: CASSRQGANTGELFF. The DNA for the CDR3 is TGTGCCAGCAGTCGGCAGGGCGCGAACACCGGGGAGCTGTTTTTT. Full variable domain (rest looked up from reference TRBV2 and TRBJ2-2): EPEVTQTPSHQVTQMGQEVILRCVPISNHLYFYWYRQILGQKVEFLVSFYNNEISEKSEIFDDQFSVERPDGSNFTLKIRSTKLEDSAMYFCASSRQGANTGELFFGEGSRLTVL.

The chain couples TRBV30 to TRBJ1-1; D is uncertain. In germline, CDR1 is GTSNPN, CDR2 SVGIG (reference sequence). V was shortened by 2 bases and J by 1 base, with 8 bases between the two germline ends. This CDR3 spans 13 amino acids. DNA of the CDR3: TGTGCCTGGAGTCTATACAGGAACACTGAAGCTTTCTTT. It codes for CAWSLYRNTEAFF.

This chain connects TRBV19 to TRBJ1-6; unclear D gene. CDR1 and CDR2 (germline): LNHDA, SQIVND (reference sequence). CDR3 size: 15 residues. The V end lost 5 bases, the J end lost 1 base, and 9 bases lay between the germline ends. Here the CDR3 reads CASSSGGSYNSPLHF. Written as DNA, the CDR3 is TGTGCCAGTAGTTCCGGAGGGTCCTATAATTCACCCCTCCACTTT.

The gene calls are TRBV5-1 and TRBJ1-4; 9 bases align to TRBD1. The CDR3 is 14 amino acids. Germline loops: CDR1 SGHRS, CDR2 YFSETQ. J was trimmed by 5 bases and V by 4 bases; bases with no gene match: 3. The chain's CDR3 is CASSPDRGNEKLFF. In DNA, the CDR3 is TGCGCCAGCAGCCCGGACAGGGGAAATGAAAAACTGTTTTTT.

The V gene is TRBV29-1, the J gene TRBJ2-7; 9 nucleotides agree with TRBD1. CDR3 length: 17 residues. The V and J ends lost 1 base and 0 bases, in that order; junction bases with no gene match: 10. CDR1 is SQVTM, CDR2 ANQGSEA, per germline. The CDR3 nucleotides read TGCAGCGTTGAAGGGACAGGGGTCAAATCTTACTCCTACGAGCAGTACTTC. Its translation is CSVEGTGVKSYSYEQYF.

The chain uses TRBV14 and TRBJ2-7, with D possibly TRBD2 on 5 matching bases. This CDR3 contains 13 residues. Per germline, CDR1 SGHDN and CDR2 FVKESK. V was cut by 2 bases and J by 6 bases, with 11 bases left in between. The CDR3 spells CASSQRAGGEQYF. CDR3 nucleotide sequence: TGTGCCAGCAGCCAAAGGGCGGGTGGCGAGCAGTACTTC.

In this sample, this clone turned up a few times. The V gene is TRBV5-1, the J gene TRBJ2-3; TRBD1 agrees at 11 bases. This CDR3 spans 16 amino acids. Trimming cost V 0 bases and J 5 bases; bases outside gene matches: 5. CDR1 is SGHRS and CDR2 is YFSETQ in the germline V gene. The DNA of the CDR3 is TGCGCCAGCAGCTTGGAATGGGGACAGGGGGGAGATACGCAGTATTTT. Protein product: CASSLEWGQGGDTQYF.